A selection of T cell receptor beta chains follows, all from one sample in a study of siplizumab effects on memory and regulatory T cells. Method: immunoSEQ multiplex PCR; TCRdb's copy keeps in-frame clones and lacks some. Of tens of thousands of clones listed, 93% are singletons. Sequenced material: CD8+ T cells sorted from blood. These receptors were taken from a human donor in good health. CDR3s include the opening cysteine and the closing phenylalanine or tryptophan. The D gene is left open where the match is weak. Rows give clone size only sometimes, using once, few, many, or a class for an expanded clone.

clone size	D gene	J gene	V gene	CDR3 DNA	CDR3 protein
-	-	TRBJ1-1	TRBV19	TGTGCCAGTAGTATCGTGGTGGGCACTGAAGCTTTCTTT	CASSIVVGTEAFF
-	-	TRBJ2-5	TRBV7-9	TGTGCCAGCAGCTCAGGGGCTTCTGAGACCCAGTACTTC	CASSSGASETQYF
-	-	TRBJ2-7	TRBV30	TGTGCCTGGAGTGTAATACAGGAGAGCTCCTACGAGCAGTACTTC	CAWSVIQESSYEQYF
-	TRBD2	TRBJ2-1	TRBV9	TGTGCCAGCAGGGGACTAGCTGGCAATGAGCAGTTCTTC	CASRGLAGNEQFF
-	-	TRBJ1-2	TRBV16	TGTGCCAGCAGCCACCCGGCACAGAATTATGGCTACACCTTC	CASSHPAQNYGYTF
-	TRBD1	TRBJ1-6	TRBV30	TGTGCCTGGTCGCCCGGGACAGGGGATTCACCCCTCCACTTT	CAWSPGTGDSPLHF
-	-	TRBJ2-1	TRBV4-2	TGTGCCAGCAGCCAAGATCGGTCTCCGGGAGTCAATGAGCAGTTCTTC	CASSQDRSPGVNEQFF
-	-	TRBJ1-1	TRBV30	TGTGCCTGGAGGCGGGGACACCTAAACACTGAAGCTTTCTTT	CAWRRGHLNTEAFF
-	-	TRBJ1-1	TRBV13	TGTGCCAGCAGCCCGTGGGGCACTGAAGCTTTCTTT	CASSPWGTEAFF
-	TRBD1	TRBJ1-2	TRBV4-1	TGCGCCAGCAGCCCCCGGCAGGGGGCGGCCTATGGCTACACCTTC	CASSPRQGAAYGYTF
-	-	TRBJ1-1	TRBV13	TGTGCCAGCAGCCCTCCCGTTTGGACTGAAGCTTTCTTT	CASSPPVWTEAFF
-	-	TRBJ1-2	TRBV27	TGTGCCAGCAGTTTTGGGGGCCTCAACTATGGCTACACCTTC	CASSFGGLNYGYTF
-	-	TRBJ2-7	TRBV7-9	TGTGCCAGCAGCTTACCTGGTTCCTACGAGCAGTACTTC	CASSLPGSYEQYF
-	-	TRBJ2-2	TRBV11-2	TGTGCCAGCAGCTCCTCACCGAACACCGGGGAGCTGTTTTTT	CASSSSPNTGELFF
once	TRBD1	TRBJ2-7	TRBV11-2	TGTGCCAGCAGCCCGGGAAGGGACAGTTCCTACGAGCAGTACTTC	CASSPGRDSSYEQYF